This TCR beta chain was recovered during a study of T cell responses to AZD1222 COVID-19 vaccine. As to this clone: Its antigen is unknown.

Between the trimmed V and J ends, which lost 5 bases and 2 bases, there was a span of 12 bases. The CDR3 has 14 amino acids. The germline gives CDR1 SEHNR, CDR2 FQNEAQ (reference sequence). Study-level results: All repertoire sampling was performed exclusively after the peak T cell response.

Libraries were prepared by immunoSEQ multiplex PCR; TCRdb keeps only in-frame clonotypes and omits some of them. The repertoire holds under 150,000 clones, roughly 92% seen once, with roughly 1.1% in the top ten. Pooling was applied to second doses at about 4 or about 12 weeks. The chain combines TRBV7-9 with TRBJ2-5, with TRBD1 as a possible D gene (6 bases). This receptor was obtained from an adult who received the AZD1222 COVID-19 vaccine. This specimen was peripheral blood, taken 28 days after the second AZD1222 dose. As DNA, the CDR3 is TGTGCCAGCAGCCGACGGACAGAGCAAGAGACCCAGTACTTC. Protein product: CASSRRTEQETQYF.